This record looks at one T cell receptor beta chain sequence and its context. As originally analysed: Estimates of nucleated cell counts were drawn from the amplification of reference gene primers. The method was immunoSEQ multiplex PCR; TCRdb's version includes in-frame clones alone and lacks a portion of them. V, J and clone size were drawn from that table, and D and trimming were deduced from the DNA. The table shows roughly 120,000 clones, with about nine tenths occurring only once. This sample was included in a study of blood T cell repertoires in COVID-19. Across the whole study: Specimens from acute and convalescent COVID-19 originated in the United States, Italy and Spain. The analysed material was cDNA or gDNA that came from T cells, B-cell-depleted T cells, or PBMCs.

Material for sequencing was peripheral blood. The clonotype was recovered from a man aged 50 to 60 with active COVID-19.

This CDR3 reads CASSSREKEPQHF. CDR3 nucleotides: TGTGCCAGCAGCTCTCGGGAGAAGGAGCCCCAGCATTTT. The genes are TRBV7-9 and TRBJ1-5; D remains unclear. CDR3 length equals 13 residues. V was pared by 4 bases and J by 8 bases, with 12 bases between. CDR1 and CDR2 from the germline V gene are SEHNR and FQNEAQ (reference sequence).